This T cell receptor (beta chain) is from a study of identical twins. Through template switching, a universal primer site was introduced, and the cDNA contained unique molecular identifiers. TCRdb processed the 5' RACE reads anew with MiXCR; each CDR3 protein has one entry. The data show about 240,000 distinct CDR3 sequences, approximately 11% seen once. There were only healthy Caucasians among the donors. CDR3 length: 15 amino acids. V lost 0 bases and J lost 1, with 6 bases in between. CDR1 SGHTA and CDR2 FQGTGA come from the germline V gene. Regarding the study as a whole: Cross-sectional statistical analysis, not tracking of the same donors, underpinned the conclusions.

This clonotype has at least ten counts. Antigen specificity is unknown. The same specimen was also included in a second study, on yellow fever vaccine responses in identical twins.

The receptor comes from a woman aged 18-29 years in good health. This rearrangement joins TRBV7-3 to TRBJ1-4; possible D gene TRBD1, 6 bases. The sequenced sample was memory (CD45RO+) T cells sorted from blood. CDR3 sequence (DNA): TGTGCCAGCAGCTTAACAGGGGGAACTAATGAAAAACTGTTTTTT. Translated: CASSLTGGTNEKLFF.